Listed below are T cell receptor beta chains from one sample, sequenced in a study of CD8 T cells in Susac syndrome. TCRdb reprocessed the immunoSEQ multiplex PCR reads with MiXCR, giving one entry per CDR3 protein. Of 150,000 or so distinct CDR3 sequences listed, less than 95% are singletons. Material: CD4+ T cells from PBMCs. These receptors all stem from a human donor with multiple sclerosis. Both conserved end residues are part of each CDR3. The D gene is left open where the match is weak. The size field is filled for only some rows; it gives once, few, many or a size class.

v_gene: TRBV15; d_gene: NA; abundance: NA; len: 15; j_gene: TRBJ2-7; CDR3aa: CATSREGSGSYKQYF; CDR3nt: TGTGCCACCAGCAGAGAGGGGAGCGGTTCCTACAAGCAGTACTTC
v_gene: TRBV7-9; d_gene: NA; abundance: NA; len: 15; j_gene: TRBJ1-2; CDR3aa: CASSERMDPNYGYTF; CDR3nt: TGTGCCAGCAGCGAACGAATGGATCCTAACTATGGCTACACCTTC
v_gene: TRBV30; d_gene: NA; abundance: NA; len: 14; j_gene: TRBJ1-2; CDR3aa: CAWSGEGQDYGYTF; CDR3nt: TGTGCCTGGAGTGGAGAGGGGCAGGACTATGGCTACACCTTC
v_gene: TRBV27; d_gene: NA; abundance: NA; len: 18; j_gene: TRBJ1-2; CDR3aa: CASARGFVIPQARYGYTF; CDR3nt: TGTGCCAGCGCCCGTGGGTTTGTAATCCCGCAAGCCCGGTATGGCTACACCTTC
v_gene: TRBV10-3; d_gene: NA; abundance: NA; len: 12; j_gene: TRBJ2-7; CDR3aa: CAISESGYEQYF; CDR3nt: TGTGCCATCAGTGAGTCAGGCTACGAGCAGTACTTC
v_gene: TRBV20-1; d_gene: NA; abundance: NA; len: 12; j_gene: TRBJ2-7; CDR3aa: CSAIHRDYEQYF; CDR3nt: TGCAGTGCAATTCACCGGGACTACGAGCAGTACTTC
v_gene: TRBV12-3/TRBV12-4; d_gene: TRBD1; abundance: NA; len: 15; j_gene: TRBJ1-2; CDR3aa: CASSPWDSQYYGYTF; CDR3nt: TGTGCCAGCAGTCCATGGGACAGCCAGTACTATGGCTACACCTTC
v_gene: TRBV7-8; d_gene: NA; abundance: NA; len: 16; j_gene: TRBJ2-3; CDR3aa: CASSLVVAAGSDTQYF; CDR3nt: TGTGCCAGCAGCTTAGTAGTAGCGGCAGGGTCAGATACGCAGTATTTT
v_gene: TRBV30; d_gene: NA; abundance: NA; len: 12; j_gene: TRBJ2-7; CDR3aa: CAWSRGRYEQYF; CDR3nt: TGTGCCTGGAGTCGCGGGCGATACGAGCAGTACTTC
v_gene: TRBV15; d_gene: NA; abundance: NA; len: 15; j_gene: TRBJ2-3; CDR3aa: CATSRGSGFTDTQYF; CDR3nt: TGTGCCACCAGCAGAGGTAGCGGATTCACAGATACGCAGTATTTT
v_gene: TRBV6-6; d_gene: NA; abundance: NA; len: 13; j_gene: TRBJ2-5; CDR3aa: CASRPDSKETQYF; CDR3nt: TGTGCCAGCAGGCCGGACAGTAAAGAGACCCAGTACTTC
v_gene: TRBV5-1; d_gene: NA; abundance: NA; len: 15; j_gene: TRBJ2-7; CDR3aa: CASSLAGGGLYEQYF; CDR3nt: TGCGCCAGCAGCTTGGCAGGGGGGGGCCTCTACGAGCAGTACTTC
v_gene: TRBV20-1; d_gene: TRBD1; abundance: NA; len: 15; j_gene: TRBJ1-6; CDR3aa: CSAEPGQRYLSPLHF; CDR3nt: TGCAGTGCCGAACCGGGACAGCGATACCTATCACCCCTCCACTTT
v_gene: TRBV20-1; d_gene: NA; abundance: NA; len: 13; j_gene: TRBJ2-2; CDR3aa: CSASEGVTGELFF; CDR3nt: TGCAGTGCTTCAGAGGGGGTCACCGGGGAGCTGTTTTTT
v_gene: TRBV30; d_gene: NA; abundance: NA; len: 14; j_gene: TRBJ2-4; CDR3aa: CAWEDTSAKNIQYF; CDR3nt: TGTGCCTGGGAGGACACGTCAGCCAAAAACATTCAGTACTTC
v_gene: TRBV20-1; d_gene: TRBD2; abundance: NA; len: 14; j_gene: TRBJ2-1; CDR3aa: CSADGLAGDNEQFF; CDR3nt: TGCAGTGCTGACGGACTAGCGGGGGACAATGAGCAGTTCTTC
v_gene: TRBV28; d_gene: NA; abundance: NA; len: 14; j_gene: TRBJ1-5; CDR3aa: CASARRGSNQPQHF; CDR3nt: TGTGCCAGCGCCCGCAGGGGTAGCAATCAGCCCCAGCATTTT
v_gene: TRBV3-1; d_gene: NA; abundance: NA; len: 14; j_gene: TRBJ2-1; CDR3aa: CASSQLGAYNEQFF; CDR3nt: TGTGCCAGCAGCCAGCTCGGGGCTTACAATGAGCAGTTCTTC
v_gene: TRBV11-2; d_gene: TRBD2; abundance: NA; len: 12; j_gene: TRBJ2-1; CDR3aa: CAVQREVGEQFF; CDR3nt: TGTGCCGTCCAGCGGGAGGTTGGTGAGCAGTTCTTC
v_gene: TRBV19; d_gene: NA; abundance: NA; len: 13; j_gene: TRBJ2-3; CDR3aa: CASSGRPTDTQYF; CDR3nt: TGTGCCAGTAGTGGCAGGCCCACAGATACGCAGTATTTT
v_gene: TRBV7-2; d_gene: TRBD2; abundance: NA; len: 15; j_gene: TRBJ2-5; CDR3aa: CASSLGSGRGETQYF; CDR3nt: TGTGCCAGCAGCTTAGGGAGCGGGAGGGGAGAGACCCAGTACTTC
v_gene: TRBV15; d_gene: NA; abundance: NA; len: 17; j_gene: TRBJ1-5; CDR3aa: CATSRAQAGRERQPQHF; CDR3nt: TGTGCCACCAGCAGAGCTCAGGCGGGCAGGGAAAGGCAGCCCCAGCATTTT
v_gene: TRBV18; d_gene: NA; abundance: NA; len: 15; j_gene: TRBJ1-5; CDR3aa: CASSPRQASNQPQHF; CDR3nt: TGTGCCAGCTCACCACGACAGGCGTCGAATCAGCCCCAGCATTTT
v_gene: TRBV15; d_gene: NA; abundance: NA; len: 13; j_gene: TRBJ1-1; CDR3aa: CATSRDENTEAFF; CDR3nt: TGTGCCACCAGCAGAGACGAGAACACTGAAGCTTTCTTT
v_gene: TRBV9; d_gene: NA; abundance: NA; len: 16; j_gene: TRBJ1-1; CDR3aa: CASSVDPGTVFAEAFF; CDR3nt: TGTGCCAGCAGCGTAGACCCAGGGACGGTCTTCGCCGAAGCTTTCTTT
v_gene: TRBV27; d_gene: NA; abundance: NA; len: 13; j_gene: TRBJ1-2; CDR3aa: CASSFQGSYGYTF; CDR3nt: TGTGCCAGCAGTTTTCAGGGAAGCTATGGCTACACCTTC
v_gene: TRBV5-1; d_gene: NA; abundance: NA; len: 16; j_gene: TRBJ2-2; CDR3aa: CASSLTVDYPTGELFF; CDR3nt: TGCGCCAGCAGCTTGACGGTTGACTACCCCACCGGGGAGCTGTTTTTT
v_gene: TRBV12-3/TRBV12-4; d_gene: NA; abundance: NA; len: 15; j_gene: TRBJ2-5; CDR3aa: CASSPGTGIGETQYF; CDR3nt: TGTGCCAGCAGCCCCGGGACGGGGATAGGGGAGACCCAGTACTTC
v_gene: TRBV7-8; d_gene: NA; abundance: NA; len: 15; j_gene: TRBJ2-5; CDR3aa: CASSLVWVSAETQYF; CDR3nt: TGTGCCAGCAGCTTAGTTTGGGTCTCGGCAGAGACCCAGTACTTC
v_gene: TRBV27; d_gene: TRBD1; abundance: NA; len: 14; j_gene: TRBJ2-1; CDR3aa: CASKTGGSYNEQFF; CDR3nt: TGTGCCAGCAAGACAGGGGGGTCGTACAATGAGCAGTTCTTC
v_gene: TRBV19; d_gene: NA; abundance: once; len: 14; j_gene: TRBJ1-5; CDR3aa: CASTKRTGREPQHF; CDR3nt: TGTGCCAGTACCAAACGGACGGGTAGGGAGCCCCAGCATTTT
v_gene: TRBV20-1; d_gene: TRBD2; abundance: once; len: 14; j_gene: TRBJ2-5; CDR3aa: CSATLAGVAETQYF; CDR3nt: TGCAGTGCTACCCTAGCGGGAGTCGCGGAGACCCAGTACTTC
v_gene: TRBV4-3; d_gene: TRBD1; abundance: NA; len: 14; j_gene: TRBJ2-7; CDR3aa: CASSHNRDRGEQYF; CDR3nt: TGCGCCAGCAGCCATAACCGGGACAGGGGCGAGCAGTACTTC
v_gene: TRBV2; d_gene: NA; abundance: NA; len: 11; j_gene: TRBJ2-5; CDR3aa: CGTGGEETQYF; CDR3nt: TGTGGGACAGGAGGGGAAGAGACCCAGTACTTC
v_gene: TRBV6-1; d_gene: NA; abundance: NA; len: 16; j_gene: TRBJ2-1; CDR3aa: CASRITGRSLNNEQFF; CDR3nt: TGTGCCAGCAGGATAACAGGGCGAAGCCTTAACAATGAGCAGTTCTTC
v_gene: TRBV21-1; d_gene: NA; abundance: NA; len: 15; j_gene: TRBJ2-5; CDR3aa: CASIDQTRGEETQYF; CDR3nt: TGTGCCAGCATCGATCAAACTAGAGGCGAAGAGACCCAGTACTTC
v_gene: TRBV27; d_gene: TRBD2; abundance: NA; len: 15; j_gene: TRBJ2-5; CDR3aa: CASSFGGRAFETQYF; CDR3nt: TGTGCCAGCAGTTTTGGCGGGAGGGCCTTTGAGACCCAGTACTTC
v_gene: TRBV5-4; d_gene: NA; abundance: NA; len: 11; j_gene: TRBJ2-1; CDR3aa: CASRKGYEQFF; CDR3nt: TGTGCCAGCAGAAAGGGGTATGAGCAGTTCTTC
v_gene: TRBV4-1; d_gene: NA; abundance: NA; len: 12; j_gene: TRBJ1-2; CDR3aa: CASSGANYGYTF; CDR3nt: TGCGCCAGCAGCGGAGCTAACTATGGCTACACCTTC
v_gene: TRBV6-1; d_gene: TRBD2; abundance: NA; len: 16; j_gene: TRBJ2-7; CDR3aa: CASNPLLAGEYSEQYF; CDR3nt: TGTGCCAGCAACCCTCTACTAGCGGGAGAATACTCCGAGCAGTACTTC
v_gene: TRBV6-5; d_gene: TRBD1; abundance: NA; len: 14; j_gene: TRBJ1-1; CDR3aa: CASRPGQGRAEAFF; CDR3nt: TGTGCCAGCAGGCCGGGACAGGGGAGGGCTGAAGCTTTCTTT
v_gene: TRBV6-6; d_gene: NA; abundance: NA; len: 12; j_gene: TRBJ2-7; CDR3aa: CASSYGVYEQYF; CDR3nt: TGTGCCAGCAGTTACGGGGTCTACGAGCAGTACTTC
v_gene: TRBV3-1; d_gene: TRBD1; abundance: NA; len: 16; j_gene: TRBJ2-2; CDR3aa: CASSSGQGILYGELFF; CDR3nt: TGTGCCAGCAGCTCGGGACAGGGGATCCTCTATGGGGAGCTGTTTTTT
v_gene: TRBV9; d_gene: NA; abundance: NA; len: 14; j_gene: TRBJ1-4; CDR3aa: CASSVNSEGEKLFF; CDR3nt: TGTGCCAGCAGCGTGAACTCAGAGGGTGAAAAACTGTTTTTT
v_gene: TRBV30; d_gene: TRBD1; abundance: NA; len: 15; j_gene: TRBJ1-3; CDR3aa: CAWSTGTGYENTIYF; CDR3nt: TGTGCCTGGAGTACCGGGACAGGGTACGAAAACACCATATATTTT
v_gene: TRBV24-1; d_gene: TRBD1; abundance: NA; len: 15; j_gene: TRBJ1-5; CDR3aa: CATSDRQGIGQPQHF; CDR3nt: TGTGCCACCAGTGATAGACAGGGAATAGGCCAGCCCCAGCATTTT
v_gene: TRBV7-2; d_gene: NA; abundance: NA; len: 15; j_gene: TRBJ2-3; CDR3aa: CASSPLGGFQDTQYF; CDR3nt: TGTGCCAGCAGCCCCCTTGGAGGGTTCCAAGATACGCAGTATTTT
v_gene: TRBV5-4; d_gene: NA; abundance: NA; len: 16; j_gene: TRBJ2-3; CDR3aa: CASSLDLTPSTDTQYF; CDR3nt: TGTGCCAGCAGCTTGGATCTGACGCCTAGCACAGATACGCAGTATTTT
v_gene: TRBV3-1; d_gene: TRBD1; abundance: NA; len: 16; j_gene: TRBJ1-2; CDR3aa: CASSQGATGGGYGYTF; CDR3nt: TGTGCCAGCAGCCAAGGAGCTACAGGGGGCGGGTATGGCTACACCTTC
v_gene: TRBV6-4; d_gene: NA; abundance: NA; len: 12; j_gene: TRBJ2-3; CDR3aa: CASGLEFDTQYF; CDR3nt: TGTGCCAGCGGCCTAGAGTTCGATACGCAGTATTTT
v_gene: TRBV10-3; d_gene: TRBD2; abundance: NA; len: 16; j_gene: TRBJ2-5; CDR3aa: CAISEVVAGKQETQYF; CDR3nt: TGTGCCATCAGTGAGGTGGTAGCGGGGAAACAAGAGACCCAGTACTTC
v_gene: TRBV30; d_gene: TRBD2; abundance: NA; len: 17; j_gene: TRBJ2-1; CDR3aa: CAWTGGGTGSGGDEQFF; CDR3nt: TGTGCCTGGACCGGGGGGGGCACAGGCAGCGGAGGGGATGAGCAGTTCTTC